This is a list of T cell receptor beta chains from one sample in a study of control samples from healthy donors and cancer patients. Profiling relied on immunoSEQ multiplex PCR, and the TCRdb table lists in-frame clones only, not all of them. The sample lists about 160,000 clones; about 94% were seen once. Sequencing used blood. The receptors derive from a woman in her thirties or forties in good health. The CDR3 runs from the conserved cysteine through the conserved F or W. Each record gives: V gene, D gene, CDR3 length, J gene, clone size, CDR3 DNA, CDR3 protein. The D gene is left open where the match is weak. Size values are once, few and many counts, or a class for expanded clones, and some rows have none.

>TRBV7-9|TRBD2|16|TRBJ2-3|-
TGTGCCAGCAGCCGTGGCGCGGGGGAACAGCCAGATACGCAGTATTTT
CASSRGAGEQPDTQYF
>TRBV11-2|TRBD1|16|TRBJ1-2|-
TGTGCCAGCAGCTTACAAGGGACAGGGTTTAACTATGGCTACACCTTC
CASSLQGTGFNYGYTF
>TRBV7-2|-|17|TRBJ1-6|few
TGTGCCAGCAGCTCCGGTGGACCCGGACGGGGCGGCTATCGCCTCCACTTT
CASSSGGPGRGGYRLHF
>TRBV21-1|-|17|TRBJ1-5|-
TGTGCCAGCAGGCATTGGCTAGCTACTTGGCATCATCAGCCCCAGCATTTT
CASRHWLATWHHQPQHF
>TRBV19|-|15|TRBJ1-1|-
TGTGCCAGTAGTAACCCGCAGGCTGTATTCACTGAAGCTTTCTTT
CASSNPQAVFTEAFF
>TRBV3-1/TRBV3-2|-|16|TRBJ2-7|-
TGTGCCAGCAGCCAAGGGTCAGGACAACCCCTGTACGAGCAGTACTTC
CASSQGSGQPLYEQYF
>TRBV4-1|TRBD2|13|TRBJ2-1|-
TGCGCCAGCAGCCGCCTAGCGGGAGGGCCCAAGTTCTTC
CASSRLAGGPKFF
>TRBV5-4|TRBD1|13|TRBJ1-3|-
TGTGCCATAGGGACAGGCTCTGGAAACACCATATATTTT
CAIGTGSGNTIYF
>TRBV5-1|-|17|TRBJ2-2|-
TGCGCCAGCAGCTTGGATTATTCAGGGTCGGATACCGGGGAGCTGTTTTTT
CASSLDYSGSDTGELFF
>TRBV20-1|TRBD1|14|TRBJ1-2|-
TGCAGTGCTAGTAGTGGACAGGGGGCGCTTGGCTACACCTTC
CSASSGQGALGYTF
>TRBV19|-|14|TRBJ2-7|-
TGTGCCAGTAGTTCCCCCGGGACATCCTACGAGCAGTACTTC
CASSSPGTSYEQYF